The rows below give T cell receptor beta chains drawn from one sample of a study of CD8+CD57+ T cells in acquired aplastic anemia. TCRdb fed the reads into MiXCR, producing one record per CDR3 protein. The sample carries roughly 180,000 distinct CDR3 sequences, 50% to 65% recorded once. Sequenced input: sorted CD4+, CD8+, or CD8+CD57+ T cells (not recorded which) from PBMCs. The origin of the receptors is a human donor with aplastic anemia. Both conserved end residues are part of each CDR3. A D gene is named only where the DNA matches it firmly. Clone size is shown for a subset of rows, as once, few, many or a class of expanded clone.

size,V,D,J,DNA,CDR3
-,TRBV19,-,TRBJ2-7,TGTGCCAGTAGTCAGGGAGTCGGCGAGCAGTACTTC,CASSQGVGEQYF
-,TRBV20-1,TRBD2,TRBJ2-7,TGCAGTGCTAGCACAACTAGCGGCTCCTACGAGCAGTACTTC,CSASTTSGSYEQYF
-,TRBV11-2,-,TRBJ2-2,TGTGCCAGCAGGTTCGTAACGCGACTTACGGACACCGGGGAGCTGTTTTTT,CASRFVTRLTDTGELFF
-,TRBV27,-,TRBJ1-2,TGTGCCAGCAGTTTGTCATACACAGGGTCGGATGGCTACACCTTC,CASSLSYTGSDGYTF
-,TRBV2,TRBD1,TRBJ2-7,TGTGCCAGCAGTGATATGGATTGGGCAGGGGGCGACGAGCAGTACTTC,CASSDMDWAGGDEQYF
once,TRBV15,-,TRBJ1-5,TGTGCCACCAGCAGAGTTGCGGTTAATCAGCCCCAGCATTTT,CATSRVAVNQPQHF
-,TRBV29-1,-,TRBJ2-3,TGCAGCGTTGAGGGGCGGAGGGACACAGATACGCAGTATTTT,CSVEGRRDTDTQYF
few,TRBV2,TRBD1,TRBJ1-6,TGTGCCAGCAGTGTGGGGTCAGGGGGCCTTAATTCACCCCTCCACTTT,CASSVGSGGLNSPLHF
-,TRBV7-2,TRBD2,TRBJ2-1,TGTGCCAGCAGCTTACGGGGAGGGAGCACAGATACGCAGTTCTTC,CASSLRGGSTDTQFF
-,TRBV14,-,TRBJ2-1,TGTGCCAGCAGCCAAGATCAGGGGTACCGTAACAATGAGCAGTTCTTC,CASSQDQGYRNNEQFF
many,TRBV25-1,TRBD1,TRBJ1-2,TGTGCCAGCAGACCCCGGACAGGGGGCGGGATCTCTGGCTACACCTTC,CASRPRTGGGISGYTF
few,TRBV15,TRBD1,TRBJ2-5,TGTGCCACCAGCCCTAGGACAGGGACAGAGACCCAGTACTTC,CATSPRTGTETQYF
-,TRBV7-3,TRBD1,TRBJ2-3,TGTGCCAGCAGCTCCGGGACAGGGAGCAATGAGCAGTATTTT,CASSSGTGSNEQYF
-,TRBV20-1,-,TRBJ2-3,TGCAGTGCCAACCGGGAATTAAGCACAGATACGCAGTATTTT,CSANRELSTDTQYF
-,TRBV7-9,-,TRBJ2-7,TGTGCCAGCAGCCCGCAAGGCAGGGCAGGGTCCGAGCAGTACTTC,CASSPQGRAGSEQYF
-,TRBV25-1,-,TRBJ2-6,TGTGCCAGCAGTCTCGGTGGGGCCAACGTCCTGACTTTC,CASSLGGANVLTF
-,TRBV2,-,TRBJ2-7,TGTGCCAGCAGTGACGGGGTGGTTCCGTCCTACGAGCAGTACTTC,CASSDGVVPSYEQYF
-,TRBV7-7,TRBD2,TRBJ2-2,TGTGCCAGCAACACCGTGGGGGGAGGGTATCCCGGGGAGCTGTTTTTT,CASNTVGGGYPGELFF
-,TRBV2,TRBD2,TRBJ2-7,TGTGCCAGCCGGGAGGATCCCTACGAGCAGTACTTC,CASREDPYEQYF
-,TRBV7-9,-,TRBJ1-4,TGTGCCAGCAGCTTAGGACACCCTAATGAGGGACTGTTTTTT,CASSLGHPNEGLFF
-,TRBV24-1,TRBD2,TRBJ2-1,TGTGCCACCAGTGATTCCGGGACTAGCAAGCAGTTCTTC,CATSDSGTSKQFF
-,TRBV20-1,-,TRBJ2-1,TGCAGTGCTAGAGTTGAAGGCGGATCCTACAATGAGCAGTTCTTC,CSARVEGGSYNEQFF
many,TRBV5-1,TRBD2,TRBJ2-2,TGCGCCAGCAGCTTGGAAACTAGCGGGGCGGCGGCCGGGGAGCTGTTTTTT,CASSLETSGAAAGELFF
-,TRBV2,-,TRBJ2-7,TGTGCCAGCAGTGAAGCGTCAGGAGTTACCTACGAGCAGTACTTC,CASSEASGVTYEQYF
-,TRBV6-5,-,TRBJ1-5,TGTGCCAGCAGGCGGGAGAACTGGGACAATCAGCCCCAGCATTTT,CASRRENWDNQPQHF
-,TRBV7-9,-,TRBJ2-7,TGTGCCAGCAGCCTAGCACTCAAGTGGGAGCAGTACTTC,CASSLALKWEQYF
many,TRBV5-8,TRBD1,TRBJ2-7,TGTGCCAGCAGCCACGGGACAGGGGGCACCTACGAGCAGTACTTC,CASSHGTGGTYEQYF
-,TRBV7-9,-,TRBJ1-2,TGTGCCAGCAGCTCCGCGGGCCACCAGGGGATGGTGAATGGCTACACCTTC,CASSSAGHQGMVNGYTF
-,TRBV6-5,TRBD2,TRBJ2-1,TGTGCCAGCAGCCTAAGGACGGCGGGGGGGAGGAATGAGCAGTTCTTC,CASSLRTAGGRNEQFF